Following are 20 T cell receptor beta chains from one sample sequenced in a study of human T cells and chemical hapten exposure. Time point denoted: pre-sensitization, week 0. As to treatment: therapeutic diphenylcyclopropenone sensitization with weekly scalp DPC. A single record per CDR3 protein comes from TCRdb applying MiXCR to the RACE reads. The table lists roughly 60,000 distinct CDR3 sequences, approximately 6.7% of them singletons. This sample comprised whole blood, obtained in connection with sensitization to the hapten diphenylcyclopropenone (DPC). The receptors stem from a woman younger than 45 with alopecia areata. Some clones in this sample may be carry-over from other donors' samples.

This clonotype was found a few times. This chain links TRBV29-1 with TRBJ2-7; 7 positions agree with TRBD1. The V gene's germline CDR1 is SQVTM and CDR2 ANQGSEA. The ends lost 5 bases at V and 2 bases at J; junction bases unmatched: 6. The CDR3 is 13 residues long. CDR3 DNA: TGCAGCGTTTTGTCCGGGACAGCCTACGAGCAGTACTTC. Its translation is CSVLSGTAYEQYF.

This clonotype was counted a few times. The rearrangement uses TRBV19 and TRBJ1-2, with 7 bases lining up with TRBD1. Germline assignment: CDR1 LNHDA and CDR2 SQIVND (reference sequence). This CDR3 region has 13 residues. V shed 7 bases, J shed 4 bases, and the junction held 6 bases outside the gene matches. The CDR3 region is CASTYPGGYGYTF. The DNA of the CDR3 is TGTGCCAGTACGTACCCAGGGGGCTATGGCTACACCTTC.

This clonotype was detected ten times or more. The chain uses TRBV6-1 and TRBJ1-5; TRBD1 matches 8 bases. In germline, CDR1 is MNHNS, CDR2 SASEGT. V shed 4 bases, J shed 7 bases, and the junction held 3 bases outside the gene matches. The CDR3 is 13 residues long. CDR3: CASSGDRGQPQHF. CDR3 DNA: TGTGCCAGCAGTGGAGACAGGGGCCAGCCCCAGCATTTT.

The chain carries TRBV19 and TRBJ1-2; no definite D call. This CDR3 region has 14 residues. Germline V gene data show CDR1 as LNHDA and CDR2 as SQIVND (reference sequence). V was trimmed by 7 bases and J by 2 bases, leaving 14 bases between them. The CDR3: CASIKMDANYGYTF. CDR3 DNA: TGTGCCAGTATTAAGATGGACGCGAACTATGGCTACACCTTC.

This clonotype was seen ten or more times. The chain joins TRBV6-5 to TRBJ2-1; D may be TRBD2 (6 bases). With 2 bases removed from V and 4 bases from J, the gap between germline ends came to 9 bases. The CDR3 sequence is 14 residues long. Germline CDR1 reads MNHEY; CDR2 reads SVGAGI. The DNA for the CDR3 is TGTGCCAGCAGTTACACGGGAGAGTACAATGAGCAGTTCTTC. Its translation: CASSYTGEYNEQFF.

In its sample, this clonotype was seen a few times. The CDR3 spells CASGLDYRDTEAFF. The DNA of the CDR3 is TGTGCTAGTGGTTTGGATTACCGGGACACTGAAGCTTTCTTT. The chain is built from TRBV12-5 and TRBJ1-1; D gene uncertain. Trimming left V 1 base short and J 3 bases short, with 9 bases between. There are 14 residues in the CDR3. The germline V gene has CDR1 LGHNT and CDR2 FRNRAP.

This clonotype appeared many times. This chain uses TRBV5-6 with TRBJ2-7, with D uncertain. The CDR3 extends over 13 amino acids. V was trimmed by 0 bases and J by 2 bases, leaving 6 bases between them. Germline V gene data show CDR1 as SGHDT and CDR2 as YYEEEE. CDR3 sequence reads: CASSLDPAYEQYF. CDR3 nucleotides: TGTGCCAGCAGCTTGGATCCCGCCTACGAGCAGTACTTC.

This clonotype has ten or more counts. The V and J genes are TRBV6-5 and TRBJ1-1; the D is unclear. Trimming removed 7 bases from V and 5 bases from J, with 20 bases in between. This CDR3 contains 15 residues. CDR1 MNHEY and CDR2 SVGAGI come from the germline V gene. The CDR3 DNA reads TGTGCCAGCACCATCAGCGCTGCTGGGGTTACTGAAGCTTTCTTT. Encoded protein: CASTISAAGVTEAFF.

CDR3 loop: CSVERANTEAFF. The CDR3 region has the DNA TGCAGCGTTGAACGGGCGAACACTGAAGCTTTCTTT. The chain is built from TRBV29-1 and TRBJ1-1; unclear D gene. V lost 2 bases to trimming and J lost 1 base, with 5 bases between them. The CDR3 is 12 residues long. From germline, CDR1 is SQVTM and CDR2 ANQGSEA.

In this sample, this clonotype turned up a few times. The V gene is TRBV5-6, the J gene TRBJ1-4; 9 positions match TRBD1. V shed 4 bases and J 8 bases; nucleotides not matched to a gene: 9. CDR1 is SGHDT and CDR2 is YYEEEE in the germline V gene. The CDR3 runs 15 residues. The CDR3 sequence is CASSRTGTGTEKLFF. As DNA, the CDR3 is TGTGCCAGCAGCAGAACCGGGACAGGGACCGAAAAACTGTTTTTT.

This clonotype was observed a handful of times. V gene TRBV11-2 combines with J gene TRBJ1-1; D call uncertain. The CDR3 covers 15 residues. V was cut by 5 bases and J by 0 bases, with 13 bases left in between. Per the germline V gene, CDR1 is SGHAT and CDR2 is FQNNGV. This CDR3 reads CASSPGFFVNTEAFF. CDR3 nucleotides: TGTGCCAGCAGCCCAGGTTTTTTCGTGAACACTGAAGCTTTCTTT.

This clonotype was counted ten times or more. The chain recombines TRBV10-3 with TRBJ2-7; D is ambiguous. The CDR3 spans 11 residues. V gave up 4 bases and J gave up 5 bases, with 6 bases separating them. CDR1 and CDR2 from the germline V gene are ENHRY and SYGVKD. CDR3 DNA sequence: TGTGCCATCAGTGGGGCGGACGAGCAGTACTTC. Amino acid sequence: CAISGADEQYF.

This clonotype was recorded a few times. V usage is TRBV5-6 and J usage is TRBJ1-2; D is possibly TRBD1 (5 bases). Trimming shortened V by 3 bases and J by 6 bases, and 21 bases separated the two germline ends. CDR1 and CDR2 from the germline V gene are SGHDT and YYEEEE. This CDR3 is built from 16 residues. CDR3 in DNA: TGTGCCAGCAGCTCACTCGAAGGGGCAGGAGCTAATGGCTACACCTTC. Amino acids: CASSSLEGAGANGYTF.

The chain links TRBV19 to TRBJ2-1, with a tentative D call TRBD1 (5 bases). This CDR3 contains 12 residues. The V end lost 5 bases, the J end lost 8 bases, and 10 bases lay between the germline ends. Germline V CDR1 and CDR2: LNHDA, SQIVND (reference sequence). CDR3 sequence (DNA): TGTGCCAGTAGTCCAGGGTACCATGAGCAGTTCTTC. It is translated as CASSPGYHEQFF.

This clonotype was detected many times. The junction departs from germline at one end; a sequencing error may be responsible. DNA of the CDR3: TGTGCCAGCAGTTCCCACCCTCAGGGACAGGCCCATTTC. Translating it yields CASSSHPQGQAHF. The rearrangement joins TRBV12-3 or TRBV12-4 to TRBJ2-7, with TRBD1 matching 8 bases. This CDR3 comprises 13 residues.

Ten or more counts support this clonotype. The chain is built from TRBV12-5 and TRBJ2-3, with 7 bases identical to TRBD1. The CDR3 runs 19 residues. Germline CDR1 LGHNT, CDR2 FRNRAP. V lost 2 bases, J lost 6 bases, and 20 bases stayed unmatched. The CDR3 bases are TGTGCTAGTGGTTTGACCCGTGGAAACCGGGACAGCGAGCGGGATACGCAGTATTTT. Translation: CASGLTRGNRDSERDTQYF.

This clonotype came up many times. The chain links TRBV4-1 to TRBJ2-7; 7 bases map to TRBD1. CDR1 is MGHRA and CDR2 is YSYEKL in the germline V gene. Trimming at V came to 3 bases and at J to 0 bases, leaving 5 bases not matched to a gene. The CDR3 spans 15 residues. This CDR3 reads CASSHMTGYSYEQYF. CDR3 bases: TGCGCCAGCAGCCACATGACAGGGTACTCCTACGAGCAGTACTTC.

The table lists this clonotype with a few counts. The V call is TRBV20-1, the J call TRBJ1-5, with 9 bases lining up with TRBD1. CDR1 is DFQATT and CDR2 is SNEGSKA in the germline V gene (reference sequence). This CDR3 has 17 residues. Unmatched junction bases numbered 15, after V lost 3 bases and J lost 6 bases. The CDR3: CSASGFGVSGQGQPQHF. The CDR3 bases are TGCAGTGCTAGTGGTTTCGGAGTCTCGGGACAGGGTCAGCCCCAGCATTTT.

The V and J genes are TRBV3-1 and TRBJ2-1; 7 bases map to TRBD2. The V gene's germline CDR1 is LGHDT and CDR2 YNNKEL (reference sequence). The CDR3 sequence is 16 residues long. Trimming took 5 bases from V and 4 from J; bases not matched to a gene: 11. CDR3 in amino acids: CASSGRLAGGYNEQFF. Written as DNA, the CDR3 is TGTGCCAGCAGCGGGCGACTAGCTGGGGGATACAATGAGCAGTTCTTC.

This clonotype appeared many times. This chain uses TRBV7-2 with TRBJ2-1; D is perhaps TRBD1 (5 bases). The germline V gene encodes CDR1 SGHTA and CDR2 FQGNSA. V was trimmed by 8 bases and J by 6 bases, leaving 17 bases between them. This CDR3 has 14 amino acids. The CDR3: CASGQELQSNEQFF. The DNA for the CDR3 is TGTGCCAGCGGACAAGAGCTTCAATCCAATGAGCAGTTCTTC.